A single sample gave rise to the 13 T cell receptor beta chains below, sequenced in a study of blood T cell repertoires in COVID-19. Sequenced by immunoSEQ multiplex PCR; TCRdb stores in-frame clones only, minus some. The sample contains around 98,000 clones, 70% to 85% of which appear only once. Material: peripheral blood. The origin of the receptors is a man between 65 and 79 years old with active or convalescent COVID-19.

The CDR3 DNA reads as TGTGCCAGCAGCGAGGGACTAGGGAGCTACGAGCAGTACTTC. Encoded protein: CASSEGLGSYEQYF. The chain employs TRBV9 and TRBJ2-7; 8 bases match TRBD2. The CDR3 sequence is 14 residues long. The germline gives CDR1 SGDLS, CDR2 YYNGEE. The V and J ends lost 3 bases and 3 bases, in that order; junction bases with no gene match: 5.

The chain links TRBV12-3 or TRBV12-4 to TRBJ2-7; D is possibly TRBD1 (6 bases). The CDR3 runs to 12 residues. Trimming cost V 6 bases and J 3 bases, with 9 bases left between them. The CDR3 spells CASRRGFYEQYF. The CDR3 DNA sequence: TGTGCCAGCAGGAGGGGGTTCTACGAGCAGTACTTC.

This chain links TRBV5-5 with TRBJ1-6, with 9 bases aligning to TRBD1. This CDR3 spans 17 amino acids. CDR1 and CDR2 (germline): SGHKS, YYEKEE (reference sequence). V shed 4 bases and J 9 bases; nucleotides not matched to a gene: 14. CDR3 residues: CASSRSGTGLTVSPLHF. In DNA, the CDR3 is TGTGCCAGCAGCCGCTCCGGGACAGGGTTAACGGTTTCACCCCTCCACTTT.

This chain connects TRBV5-5 to TRBJ2-2, with a tentative D call TRBD1 (5 bases). The V end lost 0 bases, the J end lost 5 bases, and 11 bases lay between the germline ends. CDR1 and CDR2 from the germline V gene are SGHKS and YYEKEE (reference sequence). CDR3 length equals 15 residues. CDR3 sequence reads: CASSLEGVLTGELFF. Here the CDR3 DNA reads TGTGCCAGCAGCTTGGAAGGGGTTTTGACCGGGGAGCTGTTTTTT.

The V and J genes are TRBV29-1 and TRBJ2-5; 7 bases are a match to TRBD2. This CDR3 spans 13 amino acids. V trimming: 2 bases; J trimming: 1 base; junction bases outside the gene matches: 1. CDR1 SQVTM and CDR2 ANQGSEA come from the germline V gene. The CDR3 loop reads CSVERGVQETQYF. CDR3 nucleotides: TGCAGCGTTGAACGGGGGGTCCAAGAGACCCAGTACTTC.

V usage is TRBV11-3 and J usage is TRBJ2-3, with D possibly being TRBD1 (6 bases). V lost 7 bases and J 2 bases, leaving 10 bases between the germline ends. The germline V gene has CDR1 SGHNT and CDR2 YENEEA. The length of the CDR3 is 13 residues. The CDR3 bases are TGTGCCAGCAACGGACAGCCCACAGATACGCAGTATTTT. Translation gives CASNGQPTDTQYF.

This rearrangement joins TRBV3-1 (or the pseudogene TRBV3-2) to TRBJ2-1, with D hard to call. The CDR3 spans 12 residues. The germline gives CDR1 LGHDT, CDR2 YNNKEL (reference sequence). Trimming cost V 2 bases and J 8 bases, with 7 bases left between them. The CDR3 sequence: CASSQLGDEQFF. The CDR3 nucleotides read TGTGCCAGCAGCCAACTGGGCGATGAGCAGTTCTTC.

The rearrangement uses TRBV7-8 and TRBJ2-2, with 10 bases fitting TRBD1. Germline CDR1 is SGHVS and CDR2 is FQNEAQ. The CDR3 extends over 15 amino acids. V dropped 5 bases and J dropped 3; count of bases not matched to a gene: 3. CDR3 DNA sequence: TGTGCCAGCAGCCCCGGACAGGGGGACACCGGGGAGCTGTTTTTT. Translation gives CASSPGQGDTGELFF.

This sequence joins TRBV4-1 and TRBJ1-3; D uncertain. CDR3 length: 16 residues. Germline V lookup: CDR1 MGHRA, CDR2 YSYEKL. Trimming stripped 3 bases from V and 0 bases from J, with 12 bases between. CDR3 region: CASSQNTPASGNTIYF. CDR3 nucleotides: TGCGCCAGCAGCCAGAACACACCCGCCTCTGGAAACACCATATATTTT.

The V gene is TRBV18, the J gene TRBJ2-4, with a weak D call TRBD2 (5 bases). This CDR3 spans 14 amino acids. Germline-derived CDR1 and CDR2 are KGHSH and LQKENI. Trimming took 2 bases from V and 13 from J, leaving 18 bases between them. CDR3 sequence (DNA): TGTGCCAGCTCACCAACGACGTCCCGAGGGTCCCAGTACTTC. The encoded protein is CASSPTTSRGSQYF.

This clone appeared a single time. This rearrangement joins TRBV2 to TRBJ1-2; 9 nucleotides line up with TRBD1. CDR3 length equals 13 residues. Looked up from germline, CDR1 is SNHLY and CDR2 is FYNNEI. The V segment lost 2 bases and the J segment 8 bases; nucleotides outside the gene matches: 3. CDR3 sequence reads: CASSEWTGAGYTF. For the CDR3, the DNA is TGTGCCAGCAGTGAATGGACAGGGGCCGGCTACACCTTC.

The rearrangement uses TRBV4-1 and TRBJ2-5; TRBD1 might be the D (6 bases). Germline CDR1 is MGHRA and CDR2 is YSYEKL. Trimming removed 0 bases at V and 9 bases at J, with 11 bases between. This CDR3 comprises 13 residues. The CDR3 here is CASSQDPPGAQYF. CDR3 DNA sequence: TGCGCCAGCAGCCAAGACCCCCCAGGGGCCCAGTACTTC.

This chain connects TRBV29-1 to TRBJ2-3; 8 bases fit TRBD1. Germline CDR1 and CDR2: SQVTM and ANQGSEA. The CDR3 loop spans 14 amino acids. Trimming cost V 4 bases and J 4 bases; bases outside gene matches: 7. The CDR3 here is CSVGGRGLADTQYF. The CDR3 DNA reads as TGCAGCGTTGGGGGCAGGGGGCTTGCAGATACGCAGTATTTT.